What follows describes a single T cell receptor beta chain. No antigen is known for it. This entry comes from a study of CD8+CD57+ T cells in acquired aplastic anemia. On the study more broadly: The average for DNA from sorted CD4+ and CD8+ cells was 3 to 3.5 ug.

General study findings and limits: About 29 sequences, all CD8+ CDR3, were shared between patients and controls.

Researchers used genomic DNA as the template to profile TCR beta VDJ and CDR3. From the reads, TCRdb called clonotypes with MiXCR, one entry per CDR3 protein. Altogether around 220,000 distinct CDR3 sequences are present, around 50% being singletons, with the ten largest covering roughly 21%. The sequenced patients had an expansion of CD8+CD57+ cells seen by flow cytometry. All patients had severe acquired aplastic anemia. Therapy had not been given to patients before blood sampling. The CDR3 length is 16 residues. Germline trimming cut 5 bases from V and 5 bases from J; bases unmatched to any gene: 12. CDR1 SGHTA and CDR2 FQGNSA come from the germline V gene.

The TCR sequence derives from a human donor with aplastic anemia. Sequencing used sorted CD4+, CD8+, or CD8+CD57+ T cells (not recorded which) from PBMCs. The chain couples TRBV7-2 to TRBJ2-5; 9 bases map to TRBD2. For the CDR3, the DNA is TGTGCCAGCAGCGTGAGGGGCGGGGGGGCCAGGGAGACCCAGTACTTC. The encoded protein is CASSVRGGGARETQYF.